A selection of T cell receptor beta chains follows, all from one sample in a study of shared clonotypes between healthy human individuals. Profiled with immunoSEQ multiplex PCR; TCRdb holds only in-frame clones, not every one. The table shows about 960,000 clones, with 76% occurring only once. Material: memory CD4+ T cells sorted from blood. The receptor set was obtained from a man younger than 30 in good health. The CDR3 runs from the conserved cysteine through the conserved F or W. D genes are given only for firm matches. Expanded clones are given a class, and other clones once, few, many or no size at all.

clone_size: many
j_call: TRBJ1-6
d_call: TRBD1
v_call: TRBV7-3
cdr3_aa: CASSSGPGGNSPLHF
cdr3_nt: TGTGCCAGCAGCTCAGGGCCAGGGGGGAATTCACCCCTCCACTTT

clone_size: once
j_call: TRBJ1-5
d_call: TRBD1
v_call: TRBV2
cdr3_aa: CASSELVQGAGQPQHF
cdr3_nt: TGTGCCAGCAGTGAACTTGTACAGGGGGCTGGTCAGCCCCAGCATTTT

clone_size: .
j_call: TRBJ1-1
d_call: TRBD1
v_call: TRBV2
cdr3_aa: CASSDAGTGGLRAFF
cdr3_nt: TGTGCCAGCAGTGACGCCGGGACAGGGGGCTTACGGGCTTTCTTT

clone_size: .
j_call: TRBJ1-3
d_call: .
v_call: TRBV7-2
cdr3_aa: CASSLGQLSGNTIYF
cdr3_nt: TGTGCCAGCAGCTTAGGTCAGCTCTCTGGAAACACCATATATTTT

clone_size: .
j_call: TRBJ2-3
d_call: .
v_call: TRBV7-2
cdr3_aa: CASSLEWSRADTQYF
cdr3_nt: TGTGCCAGCAGCTTAGAATGGTCGAGGGCAGATACGCAGTATTTT

clone_size: .
j_call: TRBJ2-2
d_call: TRBD2
v_call: TRBV7-3
cdr3_aa: CASSLSAGVAGELFF
cdr3_nt: TGTGCCAGCAGCTTAAGTGCGGGGGTTGCCGGGGAGCTGTTTTTT

clone_size: .
j_call: TRBJ1-1
d_call: TRBD1
v_call: TRBV10-3
cdr3_aa: CAISESTGVLEAFF
cdr3_nt: TGTGCCATCAGTGAGTCAACAGGGGTTCTTGAAGCTTTCTTT

clone_size: .
j_call: TRBJ1-2
d_call: TRBD1
v_call: TRBV5-1
cdr3_aa: CASSSDRGSSGYTF
cdr3_nt: TGCGCCAGCAGCTCTGACAGGGGAAGTTCTGGCTACACCTTC

clone_size: .
j_call: TRBJ2-7
d_call: TRBD1
v_call: TRBV7-2
cdr3_aa: CASSLGQGASEQYF
cdr3_nt: TGTGCCAGCAGCTTAGGGCAGGGGGCCTCCGAGCAGTACTTC

clone_size: .
j_call: TRBJ2-1
d_call: TRBD1
v_call: TRBV5-1
cdr3_aa: CASSSGQLEFF
cdr3_nt: TGCGCCAGCAGCTCGGGACAGCTAGAGTTCTTC

clone_size: .
j_call: TRBJ2-2
d_call: TRBD2
v_call: TRBV11-3
cdr3_aa: CASSLGTSGPTGELFF
cdr3_nt: TGTGCCAGCAGCTTAGGGACTAGCGGGCCGACCGGGGAGCTGTTTTTT

clone_size: .
j_call: TRBJ2-2
d_call: TRBD2
v_call: TRBV5-6
cdr3_aa: CASSLGRTSGRAGELFF
cdr3_nt: TGTGCCAGCAGCTTAGGGAGGACTAGCGGGAGGGCCGGGGAGCTGTTTTTT

clone_size: .
j_call: TRBJ1-2
d_call: TRBD1
v_call: TRBV18
cdr3_aa: CASSPIAQGDTSGYTF
cdr3_nt: TGTGCCAGCTCACCAATCGCACAGGGGGACACATCTGGCTACACCTTC

clone_size: once
j_call: TRBJ1-1
d_call: .
v_call: TRBV5-4
cdr3_aa: CASSSARGNTEAFF
cdr3_nt: TGTGCCAGCAGCAGCGCCAGGGGGAACACTGAAGCTTTCTTT

clone_size: .
j_call: TRBJ1-2
d_call: .
v_call: TRBV5-3
cdr3_aa: CARSLRSKGHYGYTF
cdr3_nt: TGTGCCAGAAGCTTGAGGTCGAAGGGACACTATGGCTACACCTTC

clone_size: .
j_call: TRBJ2-7
d_call: .
v_call: TRBV10-2
cdr3_aa: CASKAVSTGEQYF
cdr3_nt: TGCGCCAGCAAGGCGGTTTCTACGGGAGAGCAGTACTTC

clone_size: few
j_call: TRBJ2-7
d_call: TRBD1
v_call: TRBV29-1
cdr3_aa: CSASPRTGANEQYF
cdr3_nt: TGCAGCGCCTCCCCTAGGACAGGGGCGAACGAGCAGTACTTC

clone_size: .
j_call: TRBJ1-5
d_call: TRBD1
v_call: TRBV5-1
cdr3_aa: CASSLTGENQPQHF
cdr3_nt: TGCGCCAGCAGCTTAACAGGGGAAAATCAGCCCCAGCATTTT

clone_size: once
j_call: TRBJ2-1
d_call: .
v_call: TRBV19
cdr3_aa: CASSTRTDSSYNEQFF
cdr3_nt: TGTGCCAGTAGTACCCGGACAGACAGCTCCTACAATGAGCAGTTCTTC

clone_size: .
j_call: TRBJ2-7
d_call: .
v_call: TRBV5-1
cdr3_aa: CASSLPSYEQYF
cdr3_nt: TGCGCCAGCAGCTTACCCTCCTACGAGCAGTACTTC

clone_size: .
j_call: TRBJ2-7
d_call: .
v_call: TRBV18
cdr3_aa: CASSPPGRVVDEQYF
cdr3_nt: TGTGCCAGCTCACCACCGGGCAGGGTGGTGGACGAGCAGTACTTC

clone_size: few
j_call: TRBJ2-1
d_call: .
v_call: TRBV5-8
cdr3_aa: CASSFTEQFF
cdr3_nt: TGTGCCAGCAGCTTCACTGAGCAGTTCTTC

clone_size: .
j_call: TRBJ2-3
d_call: TRBD2
v_call: TRBV7-2
cdr3_aa: CASSQYASGRNTDTQYF
cdr3_nt: TGTGCCAGCAGCCAGTACGCCAGCGGGAGGAACACAGATACGCAGTATTTT

clone_size: .
j_call: TRBJ1-2
d_call: .
v_call: TRBV27
cdr3_aa: CASSFRGDGYGYTF
cdr3_nt: TGTGCCAGCAGTTTTAGGGGCGACGGCTATGGCTACACCTTC

clone_size: .
j_call: TRBJ2-1
d_call: TRBD1
v_call: TRBV28
cdr3_aa: CASLTGAFSSYNEQFF
cdr3_nt: TGTGCCAGCCTGACAGGGGCGTTTAGCTCCTACAATGAGCAGTTCTTC

clone_size: .
j_call: TRBJ2-1
d_call: TRBD2
v_call: TRBV7-8
cdr3_aa: CASSRTGLAAYNEQFF
cdr3_nt: TGTGCCAGCAGCAGGACGGGACTAGCAGCCTACAATGAGCAGTTCTTC

clone_size: .
j_call: TRBJ2-7
d_call: .
v_call: TRBV7-2
cdr3_aa: CASSLGSGLTYEQYF
cdr3_nt: TGTGCCAGCAGCCTGGGGAGCGGGCTAACCTACGAGCAGTACTTC

clone_size: few
j_call: TRBJ1-1
d_call: .
v_call: TRBV5-4
cdr3_aa: CASSLVQGEAFF
cdr3_nt: TGTGCCAGCAGCTTGGTCCAAGGTGAAGCTTTCTTT

clone_size: .
j_call: TRBJ1-5
d_call: TRBD1
v_call: TRBV6-5
cdr3_aa: CASSRDRGNQPQHF
cdr3_nt: TGTGCCAGCAGCAGGGACAGGGGGAATCAGCCCCAGCATTTT

clone_size: .
j_call: TRBJ2-7
d_call: .
v_call: TRBV5-6
cdr3_aa: CASSLFGYEQYF
cdr3_nt: TGTGCCAGCAGCTTGTTCGGATACGAGCAGTACTTC

clone_size: .
j_call: TRBJ1-1
d_call: .
v_call: TRBV5-1
cdr3_aa: CASSKGLNTEAFF
cdr3_nt: TGCGCCAGCAGTAAGGGGTTGAACACTGAAGCTTTCTTT

clone_size: .
j_call: TRBJ2-7
d_call: .
v_call: TRBV7-9
cdr3_aa: CASSDIRDGFSYEQYF
cdr3_nt: TGTGCCAGCAGCGATATCCGGGACGGTTTCTCCTACGAGCAGTACTTC